Listed below are T cell receptor beta chains from one sample, sequenced in a study of cytomegalovirus exposure and HLA in healthy donors. TCRdb keeps only in-frame clones here, not all; method: immunoSEQ multiplex PCR. The table includes approximately 110,000 clones, nearly 70% detected once. The sample comprised PBMCs. These receptors were collected from a woman between 65 and 79 years old in good health and CMV-seropositive. The CDR3 runs from the conserved cysteine through the conserved F or W. The D gene is left open where the match is weak. Only some rows state a clone size, as once, few, many or a class for expanded clones.

d_call cdr3_length clone_size j_call v_call cdr3_aa cdr3_nt
TRBD2 14 - TRBJ2-5 TRBV13 CASSLGPSGKTQYF TGTGCCAGCAGCTTAGGTCCTAGCGGGAAGACCCAGTACTTC
- 12 few TRBJ2-1 TRBV12-5 CASGLPPLEQFF TGTGCTAGTGGTTTGCCTCCCCTTGAGCAGTTCTTC
- 13 - TRBJ1-1 TRBV7-7 CASREGLNTEAFF TGTGCCAGCAGGGAGGGTTTGAACACTGAAGCTTTCTTT
TRBD1 16 - TRBJ1-5 TRBV6-1 CASSVNRDSSNQPQHF TGTGCCAGCAGTGTTAACCGGGACAGTAGCAATCAGCCCCAGCATTTT
TRBD2 18 - TRBJ2-5 TRBV4-1 CASSLLLTSGGAGETQYF TGCGCCAGCAGCCTACTATTGACTAGCGGGGGGGCTGGTGAGACCCAGTACTTC
- 13 once TRBJ1-1 TRBV30 CAGAGSMNTEAFF TGTGCCGGCGCAGGGTCGATGAACACTGAAGCTTTCTTT
TRBD2 15 few TRBJ2-5 TRBV13 CASSLKRGGRETQYF TGTGCCAGCAGCTTAAAGCGGGGGGGTCGGGAGACCCAGTACTTC
- 14 few TRBJ1-2 TRBV5-4 CASSSPTEHIGYTF TGTGCCAGCAGCTCTCCGACAGAACACATCGGCTACACCTTC
- 14 few TRBJ1-1 TRBV7-2 CASSPFRAGTEAFF TGTGCCAGCAGCCCATTCCGGGCAGGGACTGAAGCTTTCTTT
TRBD2 18 - TRBJ2-1 TRBV7-2 CASTRPGLAGGRTNEQFF TGTGCCAGCACCCGACCGGGACTAGCGGGGGGGCGTACCAATGAGCAGTTCTTC
- 15 few TRBJ2-7 TRBV7-2 CASSPKQGWSGEQYF TGTGCCAGCAGCCCGAAGCAGGGGTGGTCGGGCGAGCAGTACTTC
- 12 - TRBJ2-3 TRBV30 CAWSVGGDTQYF TGTGCCTGGAGTGTCGGGGGAGATACGCAGTATTTT
- 14 - TRBJ1-1 TRBV2 CATRGGLGNTEAFF TGTGCCACCCGAGGGGGTCTGGGGAACACTGAAGCTTTCTTT
- 13 once TRBJ1-1 TRBV21-1 CASSKAQGGTTFF TGTGCCAGCAGCAAAGCGCAGGGAGGGACAACTTTCTTT
TRBD1 17 once TRBJ1-1 TRBV5-6 CASSLLRDSALNTEAFF TGTGCCAGCAGCTTGCTTAGGGACAGTGCTTTGAACACTGAAGCTTTCTTT
TRBD2 13 - TRBJ2-1 TRBV29-1 CSTRAGRYNEQFF TGCAGCACCCGAGCGGGGCGATACAATGAGCAGTTCTTC
- 14 - TRBJ1-1 TRBV5-1 CASSLRGGGTEAFF TGCGCCAGCAGCTTGCGGGGAGGGGGCACTGAAGCTTTCTTT
- 11 - TRBJ1-1 TRBV30 CAWSVLTEAFF TGTGCCTGGAGTGTTCTAACTGAAGCTTTCTTT
- 18 - TRBJ2-5 TRBV19 CASSILASGSGLKETQYF TGTGCCAGTAGTATTTTAGCGTCGGGTAGCGGTTTGAAAGAGACCCAGTACTTC
- 15 - TRBJ2-5 TRBV5-1 CASRRQDNIGETQYF TGCGCCAGCCGTCGACAGGACAATATTGGGGAGACCCAGTACTTC
- 15 - TRBJ1-1 TRBV4-3 CASSQDSRVGTEAFF TGCGCCAGCAGCCAAGATAGCAGGGTCGGCACTGAAGCTTTCTTT
- 14 few TRBJ2-3 TRBV6-1 CASKVGASTDTQYF TGTGCCAGCAAAGTGGGGGCAAGCACAGATACGCAGTATTTT
TRBD1 14 - TRBJ1-1 TRBV7-2 CASSRRQGYTEAFF TGTGCCAGCAGCCGGCGACAGGGGTACACTGAAGCTTTCTTT
TRBD1 16 - TRBJ1-5 TRBV7-8 CASSPTAGGLRQPQHF TGTGCCAGCAGCCCAACGGCAGGGGGCTTAAGGCAGCCCCAGCATTTT
- 15 few TRBJ2-5 TRBV5-1 CASSLDGLMQETQYF TGCGCCAGCAGCTTGGACGGACTCATGCAAGAGACCCAGTACTTC
- 14 - TRBJ2-2 TRBV19 CAVDKGWDTGELFF TGTGCCGTGGATAAGGGGTGGGACACCGGGGAGCTGTTTTTT
TRBD2 16 - TRBJ2-7 TRBV7-6 CASSLGAGGPGYEQYF TGTGCCAGCAGCCTGGGAGCGGGGGGGCCGGGGTACGAGCAGTACTTC